This paragraph reports one T cell receptor (beta chain). This clonotype was counted between two and nine times. This receptor's antigen is unknown. An end of the junction does not agree with germline; a read error may underlie this. For sequencing, an Illumina NovaSeq 6000 was employed. TCRalpha and TCRbeta cDNA libraries were constructed by 5'RACE with constant-segment primers, with sample barcodes and unique molecular identifiers being introduced. Trizol reagent was used to extract RNA from every sample. Amplification of the libraries took two PCR steps, and the second step added a second sample barcode plus Illumina TruSeq adapters. The libraries were sequenced on an Illumina NovaSeq using 2 x 150 bp paired-end reads. In the authors' own workflow: The reads were demultiplexed and collapsed into UMI-guided consensus sequences using migec v1.2.7. Using mixcr v2.1.11, the UMI consensuses were aligned to TRA and TRB V and J templates and assembled into clonotypes. Expanded or contracted clonotypes were those called significant by both edgeR and NoisET, with noise models trained on biological replicates. For edgeR calls, the cutoffs were a false discovery rate-adjusted p below 0.01 and a log2 fold-change threshold of 1. PCA with hierarchical clustering of max-normalized trajectories of the 1000 most abundant clonotypes was used as exploratory dynamics analysis. Separately sequenced CD4+ and CD8+ repertoires were used to assign a CD4 or CD8 phenotype to each responding clone. Through fastp at Q25 and MiXCR, TCRdb rebuilt clones from the public reads, retaining in-frame beta chains. When rows share a CDR3 protein, they turn into one entry using the most common DNA and genes. The V and J calls and clone size are TCRdb's, not the authors'. The sample table holds about 150,000 distinct CDR3 sequences, of which 20% to 25% were seen once. The ten largest account for roughly 25% of the sample.

The data stem from a study of T-cell memory formation after mild COVID-19 (dated by TCRdb to about 2021). General notes on the study: TCR sequence clusters from the two donors were found to be largely donor specific. Two young, previously healthy adult volunteers made up the cohort, one male and one female. In a couple of donors, T-cell clones that expanded and contracted after mild COVID-19 were tracked by sequencing TCRalpha and TCRbeta repertoires over time.

Ficoll-Paque density gradient centrifugation was used to isolate PBMCs. The CDR3 has 14 amino acids, counting the end cysteine and phenylalanine. Of all the DNA, just the CDR3 is kept, 42 bases in frame from base 1. The germline V gene (reference sequence) specifies SSHAT as CDR1 and FNYEAQ as CDR2. Study-wide conclusions, independent of this receptor: The study covered only a couple of mild cases, and larger cohorts including severe cases with pre-infection samples were considered necessary. SARS-CoV-2 specificity was not confirmed for the second-wave clones peaking on day 37. The detection of some responding clones in pre-infection memory suggests that pre-existing cross-reactive memory T cells joined the SARS-CoV-2 response. Clones contracting from day 15 to 85 had balanced CD4/CD8 phenotypes, while a second wave expanding from day 15 to 37 was biased towards CD4+. Contracting CD4+ clones turned up mainly in the CM and EM memory subsets, whereas EMRA was where CD8+ clones were enriched.

What was sequenced was PBMCs or a T cell subset sorted from them (not recorded which). The receptor was derived from an adult woman who had mild COVID-19 (a few samples of this study predate the infection). The sample titles of this study are shuffled in the database, so cell type and time point are left out; the donor was told from shared clones. The V and J segments used are TRBV7-7 and TRBJ2-5; the D gene is perhaps TRBD2, on 6 matching bases. CDR3 sequence: CASSLAVAEETQYF. The nucleotides are TGTGCTAGCAGCTTAGCGGTAGCGGAGGAGACCCAGTACTTC.